This T cell receptor beta chain was profiled in a study of OX40 agonist ivuxolimab in advanced cancers. Study results and caveats: The authors did not determine the antigen specificity of the expanded peripheral T cells.

Assay: immunoSEQ multiplex PCR; the TCRdb copy retains only in-frame clones and omits some. The repertoire holds tens of thousands of clones, with roughly nine tenths as singletons. About this clone: Its antigen remains unidentified.

V shed 4 bases, J shed 9 bases, and the junction held 8 bases outside the gene matches. Germline V gene sequence: CDR1 SGHTA, CDR2 FQGNSA. The CDR3 sequence is 14 residues long. The sample consisted of CD4+ or CD8+ T cells sorted from blood, taken in a trial of the OX40 agonist ivuxolimab. This chain uses TRBV7-2 with TRBJ2-1; TRBD1 matches at 8 bases. This clonotype was obtained from an adult with an advanced solid tumor such as melanoma, head and neck, liver or kidney cancer. The CDR3 spells CASSSDRGSGEQFF. CDR3 coding DNA: TGTGCCAGCAGCTCCGACAGGGGTTCGGGTGAGCAGTTCTTC.